This TCR beta chain was recovered during a study of blood T cell repertoires in COVID-19. Study information: T cells, B-cell-depleted T cells, or PBMCs provided the cDNA or gDNA that served as material.

Source study methods: Counts of nucleated cells, estimated from reference gene primer amplification, were obtained. The repertoire was sequenced with immunoSEQ multiplex PCR; TCRdb's copy has only in-frame clones and lacks some. V and J calls and clone size come straight from that table; D and trimming were deduced from the DNA. The top ten clones hold around 9.4% of a sample with more than 65,000 clones, approximately 79% of them seen once. Germline-derived CDR1 and CDR2 are SEHNR and FQNEAQ (reference sequence). CDR3 length: 17 residues. The V gene lost 4 bases and the J gene lost 6 bases, with 25 bases spanning the gap.

Source material: peripheral blood. The receptor was isolated from a woman aged 50 to 60 with acute or convalescent COVID-19. This chain uses TRBV7-9 with TRBJ2-7; D might be TRBD1 (5 bases). For the CDR3, the DNA is TGTGCCAGCAGCTATTTTAAGTCAGGGTTGGAAATAGCCGAGCAGTACTTC. The encoded protein is CASSYFKSGLEIAEQYF.